This T cell receptor beta chain stems from a study of untreated major depressive disorder. Findings and limits, study-wide: A comparatively small sample limits the generalizability of these findings. CD4+ T cells from depressed patients used TRBV05-01 (Vbeta 5.1) more often than controls.

Clones were read by immunoSEQ multiplex PCR, and TCRdb kept only the in-frame ones, dropping some. Here the sample spans about 21,000 clones, 80% to 95% being singletons. CDR1 and CDR2 (germline): SGHRS, YFSETQ. The CDR3 loop spans 14 amino acids. Trimming cost V 2 bases and J 0 bases, with 6 bases left between them. In regard to this clone: What it binds is unknown.

The sequence came from a man aged 25 to 40 in good health. The gene calls are TRBV5-1 and TRBJ2-1; D is ambiguous. Sample: CD4+ T cells from PBMCs. This CDR3 reads CASSFSSSYNEQFF. In DNA form, the CDR3 reads TGCGCCAGCAGCTTCTCGAGCTCCTACAATGAGCAGTTCTTC.